This TCR beta chain was sequenced for a study of control samples from healthy donors and cancer patients. Some clones are missing from TCRdb's copy, which holds only in-frame ones; the method was immunoSEQ multiplex PCR. Here the sample spans about 55,000 clones, approximately 85% being singletons. V trimming: 3 bases; J trimming: 0 bases; junction bases outside the gene matches: 5. Germline CDR1 and CDR2: KGHDR and SFDVKD. This CDR3 has 18 amino acids. Sequenced sample: blood. The clonotype comes from a man in his fifties or sixties in good health. This chain uses TRBV24-1 with TRBJ2-1; the match to TRBD2 covers 12 bases. The CDR3 DNA sequence: TGTGCCACCAGTGATACCGGACTAGCGGGAACCTCCTACAATGAGCAGTTCTTC. Translated: CATSDTGLAGTSYNEQFF.